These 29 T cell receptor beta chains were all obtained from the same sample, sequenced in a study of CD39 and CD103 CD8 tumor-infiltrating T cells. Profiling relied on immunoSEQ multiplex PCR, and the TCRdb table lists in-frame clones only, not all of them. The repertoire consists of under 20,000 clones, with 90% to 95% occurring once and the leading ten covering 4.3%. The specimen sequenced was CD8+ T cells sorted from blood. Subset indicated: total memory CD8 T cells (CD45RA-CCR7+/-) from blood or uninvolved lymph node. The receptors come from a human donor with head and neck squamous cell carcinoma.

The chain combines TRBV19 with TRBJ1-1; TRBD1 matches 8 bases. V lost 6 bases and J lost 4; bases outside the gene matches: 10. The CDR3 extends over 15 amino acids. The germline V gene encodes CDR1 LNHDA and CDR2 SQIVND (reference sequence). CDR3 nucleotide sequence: TGTGCCAGTAGGAGGAGCAGGGGGCAAAGCACTGAAGCTTTCTTT. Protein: CASRRSRGQSTEAFF. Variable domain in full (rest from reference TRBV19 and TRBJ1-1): DGGITQSPKYLFRKEGQNVTLSCEQNLNHDAMYWYRQDPGQGLRLIYYSQIVNDFQKGDIAEGYSVSREKKESFPLTVTSAQKNPTAFYLCASRRSRGQSTEAFFGQGTRLTVV.

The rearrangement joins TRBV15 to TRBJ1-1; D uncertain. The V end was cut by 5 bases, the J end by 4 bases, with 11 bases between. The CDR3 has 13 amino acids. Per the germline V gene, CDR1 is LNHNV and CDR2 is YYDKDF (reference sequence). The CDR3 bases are TGTGCCACCAGCCCAGAGGGCGCCACTGAAGCTTTCTTT. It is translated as CATSPEGATEAFF.

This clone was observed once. CDR3 coding DNA: TGTGCCAGCAGCTTGGCAGGGGGCGTTCTCCCCTACAATGAGCAGTTCTTC. Amino acids: CASSLAGGVLPYNEQFF. This chain links TRBV5-6 with TRBJ2-1; 8 bases are shared with TRBD1. V lost 0 bases, J lost 2 bases, and 7 bases stayed unmatched. CDR1 and CDR2 (germline): SGHDT, YYEEEE. This CDR3 is 17 amino acids long.

The chain's CDR3 is CASSPSGGRRLRNYGYTF. CDR3 coding DNA: TGTGCCAGCAGCCCTAGTGGGGGCCGCCGACTGCGAAACTATGGCTACACCTTC. This chain connects TRBV13 to TRBJ1-2; D may be TRBD1 (6 bases). V lost 5 bases, J lost 2 bases, and 24 bases lay in between. The CDR3 length is 18 residues. Germline assignment: CDR1 PRHDT and CDR2 FYEKMQ (reference sequence).

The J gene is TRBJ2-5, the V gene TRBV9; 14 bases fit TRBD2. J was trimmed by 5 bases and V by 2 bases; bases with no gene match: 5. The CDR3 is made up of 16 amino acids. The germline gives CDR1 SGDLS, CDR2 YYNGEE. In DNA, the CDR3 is TGTGCCAGCAGCGTCCCAAGGACTAGCGGGGGGGAGACCCAGTACTTC. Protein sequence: CASSVPRTSGGETQYF.

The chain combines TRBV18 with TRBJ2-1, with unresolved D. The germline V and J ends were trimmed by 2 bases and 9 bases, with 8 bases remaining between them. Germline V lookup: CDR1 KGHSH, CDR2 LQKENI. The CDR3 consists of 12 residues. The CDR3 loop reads CASSPVNVEQFF. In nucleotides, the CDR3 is TGTGCCAGCTCACCAGTAAACGTTGAGCAGTTCTTC.

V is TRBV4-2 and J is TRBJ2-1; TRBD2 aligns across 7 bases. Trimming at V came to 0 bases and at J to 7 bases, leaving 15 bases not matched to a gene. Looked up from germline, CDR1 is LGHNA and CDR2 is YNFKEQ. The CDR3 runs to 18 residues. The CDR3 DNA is TGTGCCAGCAGCCAAGATCAGATGAGCGGGGATCTTGGGAATGAGCAGTTCTTC. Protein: CASSQDQMSGDLGNEQFF.

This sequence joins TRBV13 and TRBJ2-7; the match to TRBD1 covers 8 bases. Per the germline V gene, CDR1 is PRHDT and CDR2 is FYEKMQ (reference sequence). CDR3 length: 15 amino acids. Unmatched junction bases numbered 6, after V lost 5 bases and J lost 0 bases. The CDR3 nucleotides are TGTGCCAGCAGCCGCGGACAGGGAAGCTCCTACGAGCAGTACTTC. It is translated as CASSRGQGSSYEQYF.

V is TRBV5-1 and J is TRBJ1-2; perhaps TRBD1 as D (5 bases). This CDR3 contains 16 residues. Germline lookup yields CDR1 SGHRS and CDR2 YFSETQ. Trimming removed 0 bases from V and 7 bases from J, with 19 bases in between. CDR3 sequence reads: CASSLAGAVETGGYTF. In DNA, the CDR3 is TGCGCCAGCAGCTTGGCTGGGGCGGTGGAAACGGGTGGCTACACCTTC. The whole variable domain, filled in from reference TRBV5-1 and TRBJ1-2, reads KAGVTQTPRYLIKTRGQQVTLSCSPISGHRSVSWYQQTPGQGLQFLFEYFSETQRNKGNFPGRFSGRQFSNSRSEMNVSTLELGDSALYLCASSLAGAVETGGYTFGSGTRLTVV.

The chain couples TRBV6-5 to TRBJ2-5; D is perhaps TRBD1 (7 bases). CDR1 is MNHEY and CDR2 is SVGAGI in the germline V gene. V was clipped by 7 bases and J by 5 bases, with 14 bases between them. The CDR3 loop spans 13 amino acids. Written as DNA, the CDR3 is TGTGCCAGCAAAACAGGGGACTGGGAGACCCAGTACTTC. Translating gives CASKTGDWETQYF.

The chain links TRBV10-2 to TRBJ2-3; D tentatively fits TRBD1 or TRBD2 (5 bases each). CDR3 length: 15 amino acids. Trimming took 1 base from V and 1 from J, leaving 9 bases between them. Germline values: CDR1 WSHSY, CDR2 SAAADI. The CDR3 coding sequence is TGCGCCAGCAGTGAGTACGGGGACCGCACAGATACGCAGTATTTT. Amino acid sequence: CASSEYGDRTDTQYF.

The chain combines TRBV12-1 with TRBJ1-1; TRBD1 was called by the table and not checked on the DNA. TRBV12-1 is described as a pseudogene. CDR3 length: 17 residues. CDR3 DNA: TGTGCCAGCAGCTTAAAACCTGGGACAGGGAGAAACACTGAAGCTTTCTTT. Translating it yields CASSLKPGTGRNTEAFF.

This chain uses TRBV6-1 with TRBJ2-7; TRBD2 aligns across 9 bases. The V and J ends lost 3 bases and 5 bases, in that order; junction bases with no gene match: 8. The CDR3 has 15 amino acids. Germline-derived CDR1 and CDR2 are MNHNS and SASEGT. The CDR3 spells CASSDRPSGADEQYF. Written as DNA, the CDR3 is TGTGCCAGCAGTGACAGGCCTAGCGGGGCGGACGAGCAGTACTTC.

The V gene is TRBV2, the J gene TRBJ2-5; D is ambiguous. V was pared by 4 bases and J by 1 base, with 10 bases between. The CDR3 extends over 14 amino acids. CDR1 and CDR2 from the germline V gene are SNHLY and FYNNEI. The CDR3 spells CASSASKPQETQYF. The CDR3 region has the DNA TGTGCCAGCAGTGCGAGCAAACCCCAAGAGACCCAGTACTTC.

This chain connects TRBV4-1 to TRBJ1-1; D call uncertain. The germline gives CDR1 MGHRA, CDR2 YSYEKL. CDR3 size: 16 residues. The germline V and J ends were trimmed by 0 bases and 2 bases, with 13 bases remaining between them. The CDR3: CASSQENLLINTEAFF. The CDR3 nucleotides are TGCGCCAGCAGCCAAGAAAACCTTTTGATTAACACTGAAGCTTTCTTT.

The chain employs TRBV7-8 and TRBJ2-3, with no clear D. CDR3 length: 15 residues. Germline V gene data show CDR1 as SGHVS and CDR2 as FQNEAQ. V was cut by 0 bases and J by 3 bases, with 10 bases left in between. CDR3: CASSLAPSHTDTQYF. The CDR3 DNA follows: TGTGCCAGCAGCTTAGCGCCAAGCCATACAGATACGCAGTATTTT.

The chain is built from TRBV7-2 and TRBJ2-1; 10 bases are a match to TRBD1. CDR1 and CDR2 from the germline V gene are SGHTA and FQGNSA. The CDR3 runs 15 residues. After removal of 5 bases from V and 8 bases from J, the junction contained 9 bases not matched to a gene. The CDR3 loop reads CASSPTGQGSYEQFF. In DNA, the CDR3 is TGTGCCAGCAGCCCAACGGGACAGGGGTCCTATGAGCAGTTCTTC.

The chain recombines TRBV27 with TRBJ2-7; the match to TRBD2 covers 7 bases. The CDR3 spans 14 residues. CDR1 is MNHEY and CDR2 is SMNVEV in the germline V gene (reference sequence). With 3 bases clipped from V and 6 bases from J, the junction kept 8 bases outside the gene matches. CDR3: CASSLSGGPGEQYF. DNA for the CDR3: TGTGCCAGCAGTTTGTCGGGGGGTCCTGGCGAGCAGTACTTC.

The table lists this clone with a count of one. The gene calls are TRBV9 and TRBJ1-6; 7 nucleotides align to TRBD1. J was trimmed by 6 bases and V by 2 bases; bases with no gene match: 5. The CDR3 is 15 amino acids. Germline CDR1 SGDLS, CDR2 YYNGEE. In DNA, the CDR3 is TGTGCCAGCAGCGTTCGGACAGGTCCTAATTCACCCCTCCACTTT. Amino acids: CASSVRTGPNSPLHF.

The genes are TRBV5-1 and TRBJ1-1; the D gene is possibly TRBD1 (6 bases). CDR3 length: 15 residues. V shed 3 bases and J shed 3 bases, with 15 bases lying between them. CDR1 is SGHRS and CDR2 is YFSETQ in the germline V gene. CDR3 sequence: CASSSRDTGYTEAFF. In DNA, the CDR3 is TGCGCCAGCAGCTCCCGGGACACTGGTTACACTGAAGCTTTCTTT.

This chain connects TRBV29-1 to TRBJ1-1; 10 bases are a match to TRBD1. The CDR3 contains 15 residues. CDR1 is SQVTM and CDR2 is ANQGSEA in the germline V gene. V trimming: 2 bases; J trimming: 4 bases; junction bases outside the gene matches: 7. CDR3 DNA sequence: TGCAGCGTTGAAAGGGACAGGGGATGGAGCACTGAAGCTTTCTTT. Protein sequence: CSVERDRGWSTEAFF.

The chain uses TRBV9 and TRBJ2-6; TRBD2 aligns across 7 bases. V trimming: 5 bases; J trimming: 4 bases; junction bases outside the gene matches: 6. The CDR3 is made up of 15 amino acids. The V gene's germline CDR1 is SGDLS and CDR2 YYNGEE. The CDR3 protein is CASSGRGDGANVLTF. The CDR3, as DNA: TGTGCCAGCAGTGGGAGGGGCGACGGGGCCAACGTCCTGACTTTC.

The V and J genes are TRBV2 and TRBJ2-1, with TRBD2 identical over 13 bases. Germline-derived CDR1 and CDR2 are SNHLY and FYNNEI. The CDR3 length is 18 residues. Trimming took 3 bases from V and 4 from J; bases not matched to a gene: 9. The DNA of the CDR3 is TGTGCCAGCAGTGACCTCTTAGGACTAGCGGGGGAGTACAATGAGCAGTTCTTC. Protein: CASSDLLGLAGEYNEQFF. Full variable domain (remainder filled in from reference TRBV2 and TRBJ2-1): EPEVTQTPSHQVTQMGQEVILRCVPISNHLYFYWYRQILGQKVEFLVSFYNNEISEKSEIFDDQFSVERPDGSNFTLKIRSTKLEDSAMYFCASSDLLGLAGEYNEQFFGPGTRLTVL.

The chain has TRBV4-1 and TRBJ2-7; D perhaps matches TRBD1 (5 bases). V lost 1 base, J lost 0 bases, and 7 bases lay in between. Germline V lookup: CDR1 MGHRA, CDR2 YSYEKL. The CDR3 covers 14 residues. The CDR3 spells CASSQGQSSYEQYF. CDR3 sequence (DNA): TGCGCCAGCAGCCAAGGACAGAGCTCCTACGAGCAGTACTTC.

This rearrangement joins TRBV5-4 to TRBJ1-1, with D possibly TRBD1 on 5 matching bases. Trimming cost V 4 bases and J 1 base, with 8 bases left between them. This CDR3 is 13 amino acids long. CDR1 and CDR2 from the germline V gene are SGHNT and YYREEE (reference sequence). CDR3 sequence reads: CASSHGGNTEAFF. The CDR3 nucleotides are TGTGCCAGCAGCCATGGGGGGAACACTGAAGCTTTCTTT.

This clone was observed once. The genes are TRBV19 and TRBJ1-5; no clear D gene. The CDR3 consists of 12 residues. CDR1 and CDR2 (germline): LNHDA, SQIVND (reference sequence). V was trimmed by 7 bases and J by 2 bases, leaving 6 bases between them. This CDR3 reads CASMIGNQPQHF. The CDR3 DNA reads TGTGCCAGTATGATTGGCAATCAGCCCCAGCATTTT.

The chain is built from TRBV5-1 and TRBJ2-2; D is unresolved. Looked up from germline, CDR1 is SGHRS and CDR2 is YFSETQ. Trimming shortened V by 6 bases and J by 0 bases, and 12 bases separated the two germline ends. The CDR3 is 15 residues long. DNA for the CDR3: TGCGCCAGCACGTATTGGACGTCGAACACCGGGGAGCTGTTTTTT. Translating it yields CASTYWTSNTGELFF.

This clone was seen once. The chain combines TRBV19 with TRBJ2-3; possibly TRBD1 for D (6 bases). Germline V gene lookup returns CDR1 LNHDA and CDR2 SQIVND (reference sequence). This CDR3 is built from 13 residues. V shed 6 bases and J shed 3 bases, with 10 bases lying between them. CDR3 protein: CASSWTVTDTQYF. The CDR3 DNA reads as TGTGCCAGTAGCTGGACAGTAACAGATACGCAGTATTTT.

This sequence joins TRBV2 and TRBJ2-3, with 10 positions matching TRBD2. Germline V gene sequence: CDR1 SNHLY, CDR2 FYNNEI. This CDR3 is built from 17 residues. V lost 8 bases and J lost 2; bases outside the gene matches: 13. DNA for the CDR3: TGTGCCAGCGGGCCCGGGGCTAGCGGGGGATCCACAGATACGCAGTATTTT. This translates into CASGPGASGGSTDTQYF.